This TCR beta chain stems from a study of monozygotic twins with inflammatory bowel disease. Findings of the study overall: On the inverse Simpson index, IBD patients scored lower for TCRbeta diversity than healthy co-twins. Relative clonotype sharing with others was diminished in IBD patients versus healthy twins, particularly with disease activity.

This CDR3 region has 14 residues. The germline CDR1 and CDR2 sequences are DFQATT and SNEGSKA (reference sequence). About this clonotype: No antigen is known for it.

TCRdb re-called the 5' RACE reads; one entry per CDR3 protein, DNA not given. This sample's table reports approximately 330,000 distinct CDR3 sequences. The source of this sequence is a human donor with ulcerative colitis or Crohn's disease, or a healthy co-twin of an affected twin (not recorded which). The chain employs TRBV20-1 and TRBJ1-5; the TCRdb D gene call, TRBD1, has no DNA to confirm it. Sequenced sample: blood. CDR3 sequence: CSARDYTGGRPQHF.